Listed here is a single T cell receptor beta chain. No antigen is known for it. The authors ran a second PCR of 7 to 11 cycles using a sample-barcoded 5' primer and a J-beta primer mix. Each cDNA molecule received a tag from a template-switch adaptor that had 12 random nucleotides. A single record per CDR3 protein comes from TCRdb applying MiXCR to the 5' RACE reads. The data hold 700,000 to 850,000 distinct CDR3 sequences, with 50% to 65% observed a single time. CDR1 is DFQATT and CDR2 is SNEGSKA in the germline V gene (reference sequence). This CDR3 comprises 15 residues. This entry is derived from a study of blood T cells in healthy people across ages. Whole-study findings and limits: Estimates based on one million T cells were treated as lower bounds. While age rose, TCR beta diversity per million T cells dropped in a roughly linear way.

The clonotype originates from a man at least 80 years old in good health. The gene calls are TRBV20-1 and TRBJ2-5, with 12 bases that match TRBD2. The last part of the DNA fits TRBJ2-7 better; the J call may be wrong. Material: blood. The CDR3 loop is CSAPDTSGRNYEQYF. CDR3 DNA: TGCAGTGCCCCCGATACTAGCGGGAGGAACTACGAGCAGTACTTC.